This entry lists 15 T cell receptor beta chains sequenced from one sample in a study of siplizumab effects on memory and regulatory T cells. Only in-frame clones appear in the TCRdb table, and some are missing; sequencing was by immunoSEQ multiplex PCR. The sample has around 100,000 clones, about 93% seen once; the top ten hold roughly 0.3%. Sequenced sample: non-Treg CD4+ T cells sorted from blood. The receptors were gathered from a human donor in good health.

The rearrangement joins TRBV21-1 to TRBJ1-2. TRBV21-1 constitutes a pseudogene. The CDR3 loop spans 15 amino acids. The chain's CDR3 is CASSKGGLPNYGYTF. CDR3 sequence (DNA): TGTGCCAGCAGCAAAGGGGGACTGCCTAACTATGGCTACACCTTC.

The rearrangement joins TRBV30 to TRBJ1-5; possibly TRBD1 for D (5 bases). Germline values: CDR1 GTSNPN, CDR2 SVGIG (reference sequence). The CDR3 spans 16 residues. V lost 0 bases to trimming and J lost 4 bases, with 16 bases between them. The CDR3 DNA reads as TGTGCCTGGAGTGTGGACCGGCGGGGGGGGAATCAGCCCCAGCATTTT. It translates to CAWSVDRRGGNQPQHF.

This chain links TRBV6-5 with TRBJ1-1; D ambiguous. Germline values: CDR1 MNHEY, CDR2 SVGAGI. The V end lost 6 bases, the J end lost 4 bases, and 15 bases lay between the germline ends. The CDR3 has 14 amino acids. The CDR3 sequence is CASRPIRGGTEAFF. The CDR3 bases are TGTGCCAGCAGACCGATTCGCGGTGGCACTGAAGCTTTCTTT.

The chain has TRBV5-4 and TRBJ1-6; D may be TRBD1 (6 bases). The V gene lost 3 bases and the J gene lost 10 bases, with 14 bases spanning the gap. The CDR3 runs to 14 residues. The germline CDR1 and CDR2 sequences are SGHNT and YYREEE (reference sequence). CDR3 sequence reads: CASSSYRDESPLHF. Here the CDR3 DNA reads TGTGCCAGCAGCTCATACAGGGACGAATCACCCCTCCACTTT.

This chain joins TRBV2 and TRBJ2-5; weak D call: TRBD2 (6 bases). From germline, CDR1 is SNHLY and CDR2 FYNNEI. The CDR3 length is 15 residues. V lost 2 bases and J 2 bases, leaving 12 bases between the germline ends. The CDR3 DNA sequence: TGTGCCAGCAGTGAAATGTGGGGAGGTCAAGAGACCCAGTACTTC. Protein product: CASSEMWGGQETQYF.

This clone was observed once. The chain is built from TRBV19 and TRBJ1-5; TRBD1 aligns across 9 bases. Germline assignment: CDR1 LNHDA and CDR2 SQIVND (reference sequence). Trimming cost V 5 bases and J 1 base; bases outside gene matches: 3. This CDR3 comprises 15 residues. The CDR3 reads CASSPGTGSNQPQHF. The CDR3 coding sequence is TGTGCCAGTAGTCCCGGGACAGGGAGCAATCAGCCCCAGCATTTT.

The V gene is TRBV15, the J gene TRBJ2-7; tentative D call: TRBD1 (6 bases). Germline-derived CDR1 and CDR2 are LNHNV and YYDKDF (reference sequence). The V end was cut by 3 bases, the J end by 2 bases, with 11 bases between. The CDR3 contains 14 residues. CDR3 coding DNA: TGTGCCACCAGCAGGGAGACAGGCCCCTACGAGCAGTACTTC. This gives the protein CATSRETGPYEQYF.

This chain links TRBV7-2 with TRBJ2-5, with a weak D call TRBD2 (5 bases). This CDR3 spans 14 amino acids. The germline gives CDR1 SGHTA, CDR2 FQGNSA. Trimming pared 4 bases from V and 4 bases from J, leaving 13 bases between. CDR3 nucleotide sequence: TGTGCCAGCAGCTCGGGGTCACTACCAGAGACCCAGTACTTC. Residues: CASSSGSLPETQYF.

The V and J genes are TRBV7-9 and TRBJ2-5; 9 positions match TRBD2. Germline CDR1 reads SEHNR; CDR2 reads FQNEAQ (reference sequence). V lost 5 bases to trimming and J lost 4 bases; unmatched junction nucleotides: 11. The CDR3 has 16 amino acids. This CDR3 reads CASSEASGRWGETQYF. Here the CDR3 DNA reads TGTGCCAGCAGCGAGGCGAGCGGGAGGTGGGGAGAGACCCAGTACTTC.

The chain carries TRBV27 and TRBJ2-3; the D gene is possibly TRBD1 (6 bases). This CDR3 contains 13 residues. Germline CDR1 and CDR2: MNHEY and SMNVEV (reference sequence). The V end lost 0 bases, the J end lost 7 bases, and 8 bases lay between the germline ends. The CDR3 DNA sequence: TGTGCCAGCAGTTTATCCAGGGGTTATACGCAGTATTTT. Translation: CASSLSRGYTQYF.

V gene TRBV7-2 combines with J gene TRBJ2-7; D is unresolved. The V gene's germline CDR1 is SGHTA and CDR2 FQGNSA. The CDR3 sequence is 14 residues long. Trimming removed 1 base at V and 7 bases at J, with 14 bases between. CDR3 in amino acids: CASSLDFGTREQYF. As DNA, the CDR3 is TGTGCCAGCAGCTTAGACTTCGGCACCCGGGAGCAGTACTTC.

DNA for the CDR3: TGTGCCAGCAGCCGGGGCCTCGGGCGAGGAAACACCATATATTTT. Its protein product is CASSRGLGRGNTIYF. The rearrangement uses TRBV27 and TRBJ1-3; D is perhaps TRBD1 (5 bases). The CDR3 loop spans 15 amino acids. Germline assignment: CDR1 MNHEY and CDR2 SMNVEV (reference sequence). Trimming removed 6 bases at V and 4 bases at J, with 16 bases between.

The chain employs TRBV30 and TRBJ2-7, with TRBD2 identical over 7 bases. V lost 3 bases and J lost 7; bases outside the gene matches: 12. CDR3 size: 14 residues. Germline lookup yields CDR1 GTSNPN and CDR2 SVGIG (reference sequence). This CDR3 is CAWRRDYPGREQYF. The DNA for the CDR3 is TGTGCCTGGAGGCGGGACTACCCGGGTCGGGAGCAGTACTTC.

This clone has a single count. V and J are TRBV6-5 and TRBJ1-3; the D gene is possibly TRBD1 (5 bases). CDR3 length: 14 amino acids. V was pared by 2 bases and J by 4 bases, with 9 bases between. The V gene's germline CDR1 is MNHEY and CDR2 SVGAGI. The CDR3 region is CASSYTRQGNTIYF. The DNA of the CDR3 is TGTGCCAGCAGTTACACCCGACAGGGAAACACCATATATTTT.

The rearrangement uses TRBV5-1 and TRBJ2-7, with D perhaps matching TRBD2 (5 bases). This CDR3 is 13 amino acids long. Trimming cost V 5 bases and J 3 bases, with 12 bases left between them. From germline, CDR1 is SGHRS and CDR2 YFSETQ. DNA for the CDR3: TGCGCCAGCAGTATCCGGGGTGTCTACGAGCAGTACTTC. This codes for CASSIRGVYEQYF.